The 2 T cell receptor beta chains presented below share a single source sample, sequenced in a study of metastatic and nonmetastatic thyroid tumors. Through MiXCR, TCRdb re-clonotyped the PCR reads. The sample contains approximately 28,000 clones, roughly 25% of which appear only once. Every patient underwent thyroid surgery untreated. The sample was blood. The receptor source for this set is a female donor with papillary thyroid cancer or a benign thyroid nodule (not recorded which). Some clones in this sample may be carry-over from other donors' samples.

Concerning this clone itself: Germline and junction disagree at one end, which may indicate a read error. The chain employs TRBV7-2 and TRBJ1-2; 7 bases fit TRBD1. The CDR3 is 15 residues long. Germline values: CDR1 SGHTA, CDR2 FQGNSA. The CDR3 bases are TGTGCCAGCAGCCTAGGAGCAGGGGGGGGCTATTGCTACACCTTC. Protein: CASSLGAGGGYCYTF. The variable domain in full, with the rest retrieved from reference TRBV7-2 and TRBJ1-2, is GAGVSQSPSNKVTEKGKDVELRCDPISGHTALYWYRQSLGQGLEFLIYFQGNSAPDKSGLPSDRFSAERTGGSVSTLTIQRTQQEDSAVYLCASSLGAGGGYCYTFGSGTRLTVV.

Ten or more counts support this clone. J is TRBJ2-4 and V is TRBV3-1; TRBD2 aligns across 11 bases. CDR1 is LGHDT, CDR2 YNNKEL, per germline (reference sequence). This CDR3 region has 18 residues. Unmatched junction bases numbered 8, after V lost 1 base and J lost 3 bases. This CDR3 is CASSQGLAGGRSKNIQYF. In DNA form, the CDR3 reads TGTGCCAGCAGCCAAGGGCTAGCGGGAGGAAGGAGCAAAAACATTCAGTACTTC.